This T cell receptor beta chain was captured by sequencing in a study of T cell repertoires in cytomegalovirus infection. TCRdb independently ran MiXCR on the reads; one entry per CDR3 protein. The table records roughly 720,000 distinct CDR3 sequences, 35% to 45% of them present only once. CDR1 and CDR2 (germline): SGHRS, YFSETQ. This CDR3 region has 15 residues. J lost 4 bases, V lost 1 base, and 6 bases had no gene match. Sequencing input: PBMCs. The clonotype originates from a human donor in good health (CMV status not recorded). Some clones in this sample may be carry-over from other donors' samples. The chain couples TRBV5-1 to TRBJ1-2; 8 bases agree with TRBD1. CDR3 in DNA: TGCGCCAGCAGCTTGATCCCGACAGGGGTCTATGGCTACACCTTC. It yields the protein CASSLIPTGVYGYTF.